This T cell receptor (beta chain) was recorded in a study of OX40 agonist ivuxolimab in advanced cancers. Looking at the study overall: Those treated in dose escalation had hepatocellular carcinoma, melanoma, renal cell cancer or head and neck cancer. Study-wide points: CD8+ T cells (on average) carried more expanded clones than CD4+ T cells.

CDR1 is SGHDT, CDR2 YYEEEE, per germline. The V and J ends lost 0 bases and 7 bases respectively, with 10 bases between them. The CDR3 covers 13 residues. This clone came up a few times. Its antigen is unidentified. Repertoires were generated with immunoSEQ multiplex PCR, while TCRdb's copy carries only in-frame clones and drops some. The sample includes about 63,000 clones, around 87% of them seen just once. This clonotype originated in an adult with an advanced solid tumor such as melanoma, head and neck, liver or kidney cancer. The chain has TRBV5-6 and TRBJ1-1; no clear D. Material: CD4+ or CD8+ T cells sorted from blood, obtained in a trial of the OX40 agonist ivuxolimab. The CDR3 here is CASSLVSLGEAFF. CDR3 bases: TGTGCCAGCAGCTTGGTCTCGTTGGGTGAAGCTTTCTTT.